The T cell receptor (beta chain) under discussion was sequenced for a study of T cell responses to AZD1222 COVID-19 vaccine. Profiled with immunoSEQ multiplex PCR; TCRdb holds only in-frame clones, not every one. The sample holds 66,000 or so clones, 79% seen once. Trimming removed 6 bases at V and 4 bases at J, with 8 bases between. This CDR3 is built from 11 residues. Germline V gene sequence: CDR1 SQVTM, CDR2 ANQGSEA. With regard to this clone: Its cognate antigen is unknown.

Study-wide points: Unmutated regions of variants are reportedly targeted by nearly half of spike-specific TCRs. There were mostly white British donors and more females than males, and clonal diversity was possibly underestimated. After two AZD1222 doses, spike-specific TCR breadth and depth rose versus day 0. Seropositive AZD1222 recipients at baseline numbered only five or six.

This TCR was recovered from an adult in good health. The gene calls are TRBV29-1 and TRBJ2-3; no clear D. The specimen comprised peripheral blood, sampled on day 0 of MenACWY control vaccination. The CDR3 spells CSVEFPDTQYF. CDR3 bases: TGCAGCGTGGAATTCCCAGATACGCAGTATTTT.